This T cell receptor (beta chain) comes out of a study of cytomegalovirus exposure and HLA in healthy donors. Germline CDR1 MGHRA, CDR2 YSYEKL. Trimming removed 0 bases from V and 3 bases from J, with 6 bases in between. The CDR3 spans 13 residues. The PCR employed 60 Vbeta primers together with 13 Jbeta primers. The repertoire was sequenced with immunoSEQ multiplex PCR; TCRdb's copy has only in-frame clones and lacks some. The sample has roughly 180,000 clones, almost 80% seen once. Sequenced: PBMCs. This clonotype was obtained from a man younger than 45 in good health and CMV-seronegative. V is TRBV4-1 and J is TRBJ2-7; D unresolved. In DNA, the CDR3 is TGCGCCAGCAGCCAAGACCACAGCTACGAGCAGTACTTC. This codes for CASSQDHSYEQYF.